This T cell receptor (beta chain) was obtained from a study of cytomegalovirus exposure and HLA in healthy donors. Points on this clone: The antigen remains unidentified.

Regarding the study as a whole: Later, TCR association rates were found to vary by HLA locus, highest for DRB1 and lowest for HLA-C. Earlier findings revealed that most TCR beta V segments proved productive either about 87% or about 30% of the time.

Use of 60 Vbeta and 13 Jbeta primers characterized the PCR. Produced via immunoSEQ multiplex PCR; TCRdb's table is partial and in-frame only. The table includes 60,000 or so clones, 55% to 85% detected once. This clonotype originated in a middle-aged man in good health and CMV-seropositive. Sequencing was done on a sample of PBMCs.

The CDR3 bases are TGTGCCAGCAGACTCAAAGACAGTCCTTCCTACGAGCAGTACTTC. Its translation: CASRLKDSPSYEQYF. The rearrangement uses TRBV27 and TRBJ2-7, with a weak D call TRBD1 (5 bases). This CDR3 has 15 amino acids. Trimming took off 6 bases at V and 1 base at J, with 16 bases between the two ends. The germline gives CDR1 MNHEY, CDR2 SMNVEV (reference sequence).